This TCR beta chain was captured by sequencing in a study of T cell responses to AZD1222 COVID-19 vaccine. The wider study: Whether given at about 4 or about 12 weeks, second doses were pooled.

Assay used: immunoSEQ multiplex PCR; TCRdb lists only in-frame clones, some missing. The table shows some 200,000 clones, with 90% to 95% occurring only once. Germline V gene lookup returns CDR1 SQVTM and CDR2 ANQGSEA. CDR3 length: 14 residues. Trimming at V came to 4 bases and at J to 5 bases, leaving 8 bases not matched to a gene. About this clone: Its target is not known.

Study-wide findings and caveats: CD4 TCRs associated with vaccination spanned spike, dominating at 160-218 and 743-854.

The receptor comes from an adult in good health. V is TRBV29-1 and J is TRBJ1-2; 9 bases are a match to TRBD1. Here the sequenced sample was peripheral blood, taken on day 0 of AZD1222 vaccination. Here the CDR3 DNA reads TGCAGCGTTGGACGTGGGACAGGGCGTTATGGCTACACCTTC. Its translation: CSVGRGTGRYGYTF.